Sequencing of this T cell receptor (beta chain) was carried out in a study of Ad26.COV2.S vaccination and SARS-CoV-2 variants. V was shortened by 9 bases and J by 0 bases, with 17 bases between the two germline ends. The CDR3 loop spans 15 amino acids. CDR1 is WSHSY and CDR2 is SAAADI in the germline V gene. The method was immunoSEQ multiplex PCR; TCRdb's version includes in-frame clones alone and lacks a portion of them. The sample holds 350,000 to 450,000 clones, about 91% seen once. The source is a human donor who had recovered from COVID-19. The rearrangement joins TRBV10-2 to TRBJ1-1; TRBD1 is a possible D gene (5 bases). The sample consisted of peripheral blood, taken after recovery from COVID-19. The CDR3 sequence: CASIRQIDMNTEAFF. The DNA for the CDR3 is TGCGCCAGTATACGACAGATCGATATGAACACTGAAGCTTTCTTT.